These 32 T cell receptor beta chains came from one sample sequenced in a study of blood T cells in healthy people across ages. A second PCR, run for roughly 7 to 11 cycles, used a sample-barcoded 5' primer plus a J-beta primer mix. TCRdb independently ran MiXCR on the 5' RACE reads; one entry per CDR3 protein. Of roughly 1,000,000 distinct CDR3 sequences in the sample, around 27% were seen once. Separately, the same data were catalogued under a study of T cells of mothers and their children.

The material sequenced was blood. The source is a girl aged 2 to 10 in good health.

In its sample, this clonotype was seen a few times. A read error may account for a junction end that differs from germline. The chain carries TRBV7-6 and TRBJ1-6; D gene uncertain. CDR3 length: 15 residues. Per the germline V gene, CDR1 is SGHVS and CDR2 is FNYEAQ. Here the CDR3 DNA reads TGTGCCAGCAGCCTAGCGGCAGGTACGGATTCACCCCTCCACTTT. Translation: CASSLAAGTDSPLHF.

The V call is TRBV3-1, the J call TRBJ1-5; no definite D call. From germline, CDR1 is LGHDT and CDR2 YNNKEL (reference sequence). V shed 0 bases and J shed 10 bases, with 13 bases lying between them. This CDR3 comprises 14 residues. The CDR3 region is CASSQDPGSYPQHF. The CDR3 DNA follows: TGTGCCAGCAGCCAAGATCCCGGGAGTTACCCCCAGCATTTT.

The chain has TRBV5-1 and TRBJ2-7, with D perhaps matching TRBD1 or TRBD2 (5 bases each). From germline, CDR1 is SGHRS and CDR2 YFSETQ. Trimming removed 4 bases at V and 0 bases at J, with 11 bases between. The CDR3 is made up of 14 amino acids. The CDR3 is CASSITGTSYEQYF. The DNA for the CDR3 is TGCGCCAGCAGCATCACCGGGACCTCCTACGAGCAGTACTTC.

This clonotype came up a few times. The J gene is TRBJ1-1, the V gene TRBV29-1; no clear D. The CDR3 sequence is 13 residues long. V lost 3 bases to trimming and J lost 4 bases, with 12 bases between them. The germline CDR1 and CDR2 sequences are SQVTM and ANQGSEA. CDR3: CSVEKGGSTEAFF. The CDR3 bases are TGCAGCGTTGAGAAGGGAGGGAGCACTGAAGCTTTCTTT.

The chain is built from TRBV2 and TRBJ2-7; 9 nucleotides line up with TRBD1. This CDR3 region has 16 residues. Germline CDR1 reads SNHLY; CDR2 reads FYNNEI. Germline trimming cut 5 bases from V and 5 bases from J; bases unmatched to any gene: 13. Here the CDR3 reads CASSFDRGEGLDEQYF. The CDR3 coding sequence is TGTGCCAGCAGTTTCGACAGGGGGGAAGGCTTGGACGAGCAGTACTTC.

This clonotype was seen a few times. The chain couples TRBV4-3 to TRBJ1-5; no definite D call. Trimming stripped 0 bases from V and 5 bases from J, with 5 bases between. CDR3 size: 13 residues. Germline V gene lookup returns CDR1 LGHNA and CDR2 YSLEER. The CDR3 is CASSQELYQPQHF. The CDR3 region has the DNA TGCGCCAGCAGCCAAGAACTGTATCAGCCCCAGCATTTT.

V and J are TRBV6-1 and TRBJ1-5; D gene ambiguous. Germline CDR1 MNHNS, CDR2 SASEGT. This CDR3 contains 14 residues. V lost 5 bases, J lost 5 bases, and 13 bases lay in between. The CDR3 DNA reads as TGTGCCAGCAGTCCCCTACCGAACGATCAGCCCCAGCATTTT. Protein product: CASSPLPNDQPQHF.

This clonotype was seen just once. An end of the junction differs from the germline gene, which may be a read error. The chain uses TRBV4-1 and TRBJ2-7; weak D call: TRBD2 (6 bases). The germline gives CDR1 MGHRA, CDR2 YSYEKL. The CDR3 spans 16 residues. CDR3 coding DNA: TGCGCCAGCAGCCTCCAACCTGGGGGGTCTATAGTTTTCCCGTTATTC. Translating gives CASSLQPGGSIVFPLF.

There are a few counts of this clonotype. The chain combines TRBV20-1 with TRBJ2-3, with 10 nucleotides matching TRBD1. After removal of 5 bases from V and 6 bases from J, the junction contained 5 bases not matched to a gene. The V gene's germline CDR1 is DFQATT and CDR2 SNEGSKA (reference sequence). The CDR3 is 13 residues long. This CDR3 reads CSAGRQGADTQYF. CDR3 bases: TGCAGTGCTGGGAGACAGGGGGCCGATACGCAGTATTTT.

The CDR3: CASSSPDTYEQYF. Here the CDR3 DNA reads TGTGCCAGCAGTTCGCCCGACACCTACGAGCAGTACTTC. The chain links TRBV28 to TRBJ2-7, with D hard to call. The CDR3 is 13 residues long. Trimming took 4 bases from V and 2 from J, leaving 9 bases between them. Germline CDR1 and CDR2: MDHEN and SYDVKM.

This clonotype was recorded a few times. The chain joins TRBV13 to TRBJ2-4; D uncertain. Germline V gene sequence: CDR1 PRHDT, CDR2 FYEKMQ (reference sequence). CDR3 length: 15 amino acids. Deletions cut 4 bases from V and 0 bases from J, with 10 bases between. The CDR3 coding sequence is TGTGCCAGCAGCTCACCGTCCTTAGCCAAAAACATTCAGTACTTC. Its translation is CASSSPSLAKNIQYF.

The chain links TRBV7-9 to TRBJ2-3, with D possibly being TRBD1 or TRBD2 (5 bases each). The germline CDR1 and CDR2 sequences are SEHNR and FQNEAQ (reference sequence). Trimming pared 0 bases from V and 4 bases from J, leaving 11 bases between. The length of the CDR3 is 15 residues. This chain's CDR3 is CASSLAGRGADTQYF. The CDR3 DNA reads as TGTGCCAGCAGCTTAGCGGGACGGGGAGCAGATACGCAGTATTTT.

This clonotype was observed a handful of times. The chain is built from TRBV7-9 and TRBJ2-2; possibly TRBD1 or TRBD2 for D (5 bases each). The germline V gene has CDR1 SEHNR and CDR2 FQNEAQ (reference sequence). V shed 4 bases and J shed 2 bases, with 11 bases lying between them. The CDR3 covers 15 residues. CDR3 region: CASSWGLSNTGELFF. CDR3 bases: TGTGCCAGCAGCTGGGGGTTATCAAACACCGGGGAGCTGTTTTTT.

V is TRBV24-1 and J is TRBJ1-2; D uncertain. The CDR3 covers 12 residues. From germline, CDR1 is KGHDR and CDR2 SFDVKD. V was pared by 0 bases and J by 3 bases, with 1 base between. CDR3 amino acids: CATSDLDYGYTF. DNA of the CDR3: TGTGCCACCAGTGATTTGGACTATGGCTACACCTTC.

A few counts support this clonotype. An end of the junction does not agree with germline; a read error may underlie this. The CDR3 DNA is TGTGCCAGTAGTATCCCCGGTCAGGCCCAGCATTTT. It encodes CASSIPGQAQHF. This chain connects TRBV19 to TRBJ1-5; unclear D gene. The CDR3 sequence is 12 residues long. Germline V gene lookup returns CDR1 LNHDA and CDR2 SQIVND (reference sequence).

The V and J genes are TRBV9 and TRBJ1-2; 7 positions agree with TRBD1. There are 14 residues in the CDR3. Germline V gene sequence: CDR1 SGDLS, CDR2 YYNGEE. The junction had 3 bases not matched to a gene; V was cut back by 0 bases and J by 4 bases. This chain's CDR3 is CASSVGRDSYGYTF. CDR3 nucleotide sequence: TGTGCCAGCAGCGTAGGCCGGGACAGCTATGGCTACACCTTC.

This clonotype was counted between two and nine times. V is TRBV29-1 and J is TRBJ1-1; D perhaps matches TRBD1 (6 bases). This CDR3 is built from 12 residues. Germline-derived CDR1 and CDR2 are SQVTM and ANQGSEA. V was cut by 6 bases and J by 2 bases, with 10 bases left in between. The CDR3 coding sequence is TGCAGCGTCCGGGACACTAACACTGAAGCTTTCTTT. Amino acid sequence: CSVRDTNTEAFF.

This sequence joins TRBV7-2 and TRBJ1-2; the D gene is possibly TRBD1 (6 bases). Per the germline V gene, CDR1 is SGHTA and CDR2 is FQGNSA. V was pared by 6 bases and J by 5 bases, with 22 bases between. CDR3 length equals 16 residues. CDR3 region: CASSSSLGGLTYGYTF. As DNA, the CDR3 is TGTGCCAGCAGTTCCAGTCTGGGGGGCCTAACGTATGGCTACACCTTC. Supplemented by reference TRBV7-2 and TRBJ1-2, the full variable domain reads GAGVSQSPSNKVTEKGKDVELRCDPISGHTALYWYRQSLGQGLEFLIYFQGNSAPDKSGLPSDRFSAERTGGSVSTLTIQRTQQEDSAVYLCASSSSLGGLTYGYTFGSGTRLTVV.

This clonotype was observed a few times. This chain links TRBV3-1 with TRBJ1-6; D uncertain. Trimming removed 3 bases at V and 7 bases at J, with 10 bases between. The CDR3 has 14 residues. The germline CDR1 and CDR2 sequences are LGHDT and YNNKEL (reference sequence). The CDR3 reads CASSHPTGNSPLHF. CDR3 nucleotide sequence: TGTGCCAGCAGCCATCCGACGGGGAATTCACCCCTCCACTTT.

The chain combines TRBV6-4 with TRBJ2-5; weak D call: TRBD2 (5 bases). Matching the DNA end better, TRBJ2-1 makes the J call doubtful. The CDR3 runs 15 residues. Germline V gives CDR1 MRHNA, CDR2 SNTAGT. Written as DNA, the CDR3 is TGTGCCAGCAGTGACTCGAGTCTAGAAGGAGGTGAGCAGTTCTTC. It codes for CASSDSSLEGGEQFF.

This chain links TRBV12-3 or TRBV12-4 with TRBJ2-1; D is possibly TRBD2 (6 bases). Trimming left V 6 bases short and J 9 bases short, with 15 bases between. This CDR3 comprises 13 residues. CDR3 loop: CASRQSLAPEQFF. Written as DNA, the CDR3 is TGTGCCAGCAGGCAATCTCTAGCGCCTGAGCAGTTCTTC.

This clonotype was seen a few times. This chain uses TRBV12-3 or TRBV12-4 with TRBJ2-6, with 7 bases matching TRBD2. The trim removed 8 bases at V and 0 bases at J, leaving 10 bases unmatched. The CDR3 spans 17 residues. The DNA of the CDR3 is TGTGCCAGCCTGGGAGGGGAATTCGACTCTGGGGCCAACGTCCTGACTTTC. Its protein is CASLGGEFDSGANVLTF.

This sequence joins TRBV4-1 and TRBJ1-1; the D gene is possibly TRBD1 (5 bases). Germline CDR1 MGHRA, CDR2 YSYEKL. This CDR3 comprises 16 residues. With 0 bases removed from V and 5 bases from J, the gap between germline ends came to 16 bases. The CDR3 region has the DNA TGCGCCAGCAGCCAAGATCAGGTGCCTCGGGGGACTGAAGCTTTCTTT. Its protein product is CASSQDQVPRGTEAFF.

CDR3 sequence: CASSYSSAYSPLHF. CDR3 DNA: TGTGCCAGCAGCTATTCCTCGGCCTATTCACCCCTCCACTTT. The chain combines TRBV7-9 with TRBJ1-6; D is ambiguous. V gave up 4 bases and J gave up 8 bases, with 12 bases separating them. The CDR3 loop spans 14 amino acids. CDR1 is SEHNR, CDR2 FQNEAQ, per germline (reference sequence). Using reference TRBV7-9 and TRBJ1-6 for the parts outside the CDR3, the full variable domain is DTGVSQNPRHKITKRGQNVTFRCDPISEHNRLYWYRQTLGQGPEFLTYFQNEAQLEKSRLLSDRFSAERPKGSFSTLEIQRTEQGDSAMYLCASSYSSAYSPLHFGNGTRLTVT.

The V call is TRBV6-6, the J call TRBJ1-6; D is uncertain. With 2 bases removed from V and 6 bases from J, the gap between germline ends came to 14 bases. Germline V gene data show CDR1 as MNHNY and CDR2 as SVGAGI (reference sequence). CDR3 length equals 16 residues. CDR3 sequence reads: CASSYQRPWGNSPLHF. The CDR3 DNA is TGTGCCAGCAGTTACCAACGCCCCTGGGGTAATTCACCCCTCCACTTT.

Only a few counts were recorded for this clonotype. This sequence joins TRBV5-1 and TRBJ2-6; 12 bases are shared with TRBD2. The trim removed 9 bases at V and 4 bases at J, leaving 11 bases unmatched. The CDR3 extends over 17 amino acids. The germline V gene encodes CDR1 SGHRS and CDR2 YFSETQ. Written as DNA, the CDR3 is TGCGCCACCGGAGGACTAGCGGGACCTGGGGGGGCCAACGTCCTGACTTTC. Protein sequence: CATGGLAGPGGANVLTF.

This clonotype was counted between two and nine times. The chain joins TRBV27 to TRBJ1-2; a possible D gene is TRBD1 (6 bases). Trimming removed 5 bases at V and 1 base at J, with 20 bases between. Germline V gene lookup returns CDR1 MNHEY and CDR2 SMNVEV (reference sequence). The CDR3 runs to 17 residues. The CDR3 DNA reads TGTGCCAGCAGTCCCCGGGGGGCTCTCCATCTTAACTATGGCTACACCTTC. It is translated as CASSPRGALHLNYGYTF.

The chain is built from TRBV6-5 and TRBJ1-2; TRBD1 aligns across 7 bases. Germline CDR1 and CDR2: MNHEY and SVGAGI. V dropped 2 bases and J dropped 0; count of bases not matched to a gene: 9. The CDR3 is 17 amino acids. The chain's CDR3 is CASSYAPGQRANYGYTF. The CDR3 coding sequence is TGTGCCAGCAGTTACGCCCCGGGACAGCGAGCTAACTATGGCTACACCTTC.

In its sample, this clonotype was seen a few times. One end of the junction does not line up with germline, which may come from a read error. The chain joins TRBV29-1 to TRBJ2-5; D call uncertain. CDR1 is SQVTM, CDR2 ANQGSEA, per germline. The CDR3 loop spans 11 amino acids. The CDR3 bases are TGCAGCGTTGAAGACGGTATGATCGTGGACTTC. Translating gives CSVEDGMIVDF.

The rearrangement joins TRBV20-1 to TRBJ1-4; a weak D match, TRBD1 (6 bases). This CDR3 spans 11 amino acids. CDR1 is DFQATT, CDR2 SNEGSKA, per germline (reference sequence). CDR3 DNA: TGCGGGGCGGGGGGCAATGAAAAACTGTTTTTT. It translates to CGAGGNEKLFF.

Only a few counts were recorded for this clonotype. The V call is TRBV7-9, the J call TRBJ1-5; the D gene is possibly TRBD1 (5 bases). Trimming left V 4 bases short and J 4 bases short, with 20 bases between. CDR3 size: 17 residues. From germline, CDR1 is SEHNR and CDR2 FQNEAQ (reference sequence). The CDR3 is CASSSEVKTGSNQPQHF. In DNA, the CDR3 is TGTGCCAGCAGCTCGGAAGTAAAAACAGGTTCGAATCAGCCCCAGCATTTT.

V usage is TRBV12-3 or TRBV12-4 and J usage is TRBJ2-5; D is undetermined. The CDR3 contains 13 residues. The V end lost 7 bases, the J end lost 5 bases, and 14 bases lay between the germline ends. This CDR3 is CASTLFVGETQYF. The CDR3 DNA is TGTGCCAGCACCTTGTTTGTTGGGGAGACCCAGTACTTC.